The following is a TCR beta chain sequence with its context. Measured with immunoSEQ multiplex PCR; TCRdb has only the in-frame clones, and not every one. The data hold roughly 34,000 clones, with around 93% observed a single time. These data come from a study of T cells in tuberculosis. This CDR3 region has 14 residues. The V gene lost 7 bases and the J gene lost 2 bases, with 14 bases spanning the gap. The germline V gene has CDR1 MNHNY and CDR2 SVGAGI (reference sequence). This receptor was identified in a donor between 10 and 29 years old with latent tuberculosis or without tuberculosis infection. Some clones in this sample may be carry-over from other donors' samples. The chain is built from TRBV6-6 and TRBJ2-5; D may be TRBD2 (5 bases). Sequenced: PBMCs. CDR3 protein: CASTPRGQQETQYF. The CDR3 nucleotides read TGTGCCAGCACCCCTCGGGGTCAACAAGAGACCCAGTACTTC.